These 13 T cell receptor beta chains came from one sample sequenced in a study of regulatory T cells in long-lasting Graves disease. Time point meaning: newly diagnosed GD, antithyroid drugs for less than 3 months. Extracted RNA from PBMCs served as the source of the TCR library. For TCR beta, libraries came from iRepertoire HTBI primers and Arm-PCR of CDR3 regions. TCRdb re-analysed the multiplex PCR reads in MiXCR, keeping a single row per CDR3 protein. This table has over 200,000 distinct CDR3 sequences, about 17% appearing once. The sample was also linked to a second study, of T cells in Graves' hyperthyroidism and ophthalmopathy.

Sequencing was performed on peripheral blood mononuclear cells (PBMCs), taken at new diagnosis, from a patient treated with antithyroid drugs. The receptors come from a woman in her 30s with Graves disease.

This clonotype appeared many times. The chain couples TRBV3-1 to TRBJ1-1; 9 positions agree with TRBD1. CDR3 length: 14 residues. Trimming took 6 bases from V and 4 from J; bases not matched to a gene: 6. CDR1 and CDR2 from the germline V gene are LGHDT and YNNKEL (reference sequence). In DNA, the CDR3 is TGTGCCAGCAGGCCGGGACAGGGAGGCACTGAAGCTTTCTTT. This encodes CASRPGQGGTEAFF. Full variable domain (missing parts from reference TRBV3-1 and TRBJ1-1): DTAVSQTPKYLVTQMGNDKSIKCEQNLGHDTMYWYKQDSKKFLKIMFSYNNKELIINETVPNRFSPKSPDKAHLNLHINSLELGDSAVYFCASRPGQGGTEAFFGQGTRLTVV.

The chain couples TRBV5-5 to TRBJ1-3; D remains unclear. This CDR3 has 14 residues. Trimming took 0 bases from V and 5 from J, leaving 9 bases between them. Germline V CDR1 and CDR2: SGHKS, YYEKEE (reference sequence). The CDR3 region is CASSLAVGRNTIYF. The CDR3 DNA follows: TGTGCCAGCAGCTTGGCCGTGGGCAGAAACACCATATATTTT.

On this clonotype itself: This clone may be a read error of a much larger clone one base away. This chain uses TRBV20-1 with TRBJ2-7; weak D call: TRBD1 (6 bases). CDR1 and CDR2 from the germline V gene are DFQATT and SNEGSKA (reference sequence). The CDR3 covers 16 residues. The CDR3 sequence: CGASSPDRNVLYEQYF. CDR3 nucleotide sequence: TGCGGTGCTAGTTCTCCAGACAGGAACGTTCTGTACGAGCAGTACTTC.

The chain is built from TRBV10-2 and TRBJ1-6; D ambiguous. Germline V gene lookup returns CDR1 WSHSY and CDR2 SAAADI. The CDR3 consists of 15 residues. Trimming pared 7 bases from V and 5 bases from J, leaving 15 bases between. CDR3 nucleotide sequence: TGCGCCAGCACCGCCCACGCTAGGGATAATTCACCCCTCCACTTT. Translating gives CASTAHARDNSPLHF.

This clonotype was counted ten times or more. This chain connects TRBV20-1 to TRBJ2-3; 9 bases are a match to TRBD2. Germline CDR1 reads DFQATT; CDR2 reads SNEGSKA (reference sequence). The V and J ends lost 3 bases and 1 base, in that order; junction bases with no gene match: 5. This CDR3 has 15 amino acids. This CDR3 reads CSARRVAGGTDTQYF. The CDR3 coding sequence is TGCAGTGCTAGGCGAGTAGCGGGGGGCACAGATACGCAGTATTTT.

This clonotype was recorded many times. The chain uses TRBV6-1 and TRBJ2-3; D is undetermined. CDR1 MNHNS and CDR2 SASEGT come from the germline V gene. This CDR3 has 18 residues. The V and J ends lost 1 base and 2 bases respectively, with 19 bases between them. The CDR3 region is CASSEGTNLGFHTDTQYF. The CDR3 nucleotides read TGTGCCAGCAGTGAAGGGACGAACTTGGGTTTTCACACAGATACGCAGTATTTT.

V usage is TRBV12-3 or TRBV12-4 and J usage is TRBJ1-1, with a weak D call TRBD1 (5 bases). The CDR3 runs to 13 residues. V was trimmed by 3 bases and J by 3 bases, leaving 8 bases between them. CDR3 protein: CASSFGRDTEAFF. The CDR3 DNA is TGTGCCAGCAGTTTTGGCAGGGACACTGAAGCTTTCTTT.

Turning to this clonotype: A much larger clone differs from this one at a single base, so this may be a read error. The V gene is TRBV18, the J gene TRBJ2-1, with TRBD2 matching over 7 bases. There are 15 residues in the CDR3. Germline V lookup: CDR1 KGHSH, CDR2 LQKENI. The CDR3 loop reads CASLPAPTSSNEQFF. CDR3 in DNA: TGTGCCAGCTTACCAGCCCCGACTAGCTCCAATGAGCAGTTCTTC.

In this sample, this clonotype turned up many times. This rearrangement joins TRBV6-1 to TRBJ2-5, with 7 bases identical to TRBD1. Germline V gene sequence: CDR1 MNHNS, CDR2 SASEGT. V gave up 6 bases and J gave up 7 bases; unmatched junction bases: 14. This CDR3 comprises 15 residues. The chain's CDR3 is CASSLGQGVKATQYF. The DNA of the CDR3 is TGTGCCAGCAGCCTCGGTCAGGGGGTTAAGGCGACCCAGTACTTC.

The chain uses TRBV7-9 and TRBJ1-2, with TRBD1 matching over 8 bases. Germline V gene lookup returns CDR1 SEHNR and CDR2 FQNEAQ (reference sequence). This CDR3 region has 15 residues. Trimming took 5 bases from V and 1 from J; bases not matched to a gene: 6. The CDR3 sequence is CASSARQGINYGYTF. CDR3 coding DNA: TGTGCCAGCAGCGCTAGACAGGGGATTAACTATGGCTACACCTTC.

This clonotype was counted ten times or more. The rearrangement uses TRBV27 and TRBJ2-7; 8 nucleotides agree with TRBD2. V shed 3 bases and J 6 bases; nucleotides not matched to a gene: 7. There are 14 residues in the CDR3. Germline V gives CDR1 MNHEY, CDR2 SMNVEV (reference sequence). The CDR3 region has the DNA TGTGCCAGCAGTTTGCGGGGGGTCCCCCTCGAGCAGTACTTC. Translated, it gives CASSLRGVPLEQYF.

V is TRBV6-4 and J is TRBJ1-6; D not resolved. The V gene's germline CDR1 is MRHNA and CDR2 SNTAGT. CDR3 length: 14 amino acids. V was trimmed by 2 bases and J by 3 bases, leaving 5 bases between them. The CDR3 bases are TGTGCCAGCAGTGACAGGCTCTATAATTCACCCCTCCACTTT. This sequence encodes CASSDRLYNSPLHF.

This clonotype was seen ten or more times. The J gene is TRBJ2-2, the V gene TRBV20-1; a weak D match, TRBD1 (6 bases). The V gene lost 5 bases and the J gene lost 5 bases, with 9 bases spanning the gap. This CDR3 contains 12 residues. Germline V gene lookup returns CDR1 DFQATT and CDR2 SNEGSKA (reference sequence). As DNA, the CDR3 is TGCAGTGCTTACACAGGGACCGGGGAGCTGTTTTTT. Translating gives CSAYTGTGELFF.